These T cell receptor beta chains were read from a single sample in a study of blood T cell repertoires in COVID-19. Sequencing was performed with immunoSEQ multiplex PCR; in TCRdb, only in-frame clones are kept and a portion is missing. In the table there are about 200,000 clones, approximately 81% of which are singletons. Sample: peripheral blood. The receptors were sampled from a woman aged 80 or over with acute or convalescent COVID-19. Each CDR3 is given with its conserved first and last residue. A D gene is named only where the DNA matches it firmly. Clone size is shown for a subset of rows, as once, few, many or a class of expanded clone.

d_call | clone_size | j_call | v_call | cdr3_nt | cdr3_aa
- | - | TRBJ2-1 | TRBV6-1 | TGTGCCAGCAGTGAAGCTTCCCCTGGGGGGAGCTCCTACAATGAGCAGTTCTTC | CASSEASPGGSSYNEQFF
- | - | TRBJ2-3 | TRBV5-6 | TGTGCCAGCAGCTCCGTTGATACGCAGTATTTT | CASSSVDTQYF
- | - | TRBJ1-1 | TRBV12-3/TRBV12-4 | TGTGCCAGCAGTTTAGGGCAGGGGCTTGAAGCTTTCTTT | CASSLGQGLEAFF
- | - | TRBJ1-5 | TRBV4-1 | TGCGCCAGCAGCCAGACTCTACAGGGCTATAGCAATCAGCCCCAGCATTTT | CASSQTLQGYSNQPQHF
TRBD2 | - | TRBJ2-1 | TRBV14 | TGTGCCAGCAGCGCTAGCGGCCCCTACAATGAGCAGTTCTTC | CASSASGPYNEQFF
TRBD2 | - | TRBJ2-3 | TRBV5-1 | TGCGCCAGCAGCTTGGAAGGGAGGGGCACAGATACGCAGTATTTT | CASSLEGRGTDTQYF
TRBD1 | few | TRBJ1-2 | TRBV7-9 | TGTGCCAGCAGCTTAGGGACAGGGTGGCTGGGCTACACCTTC | CASSLGTGWLGYTF
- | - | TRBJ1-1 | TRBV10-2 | TGCGCCAGCAGTGAGTACCAGGTGACGAACACTGAAGCTTTCTTT | CASSEYQVTNTEAFF
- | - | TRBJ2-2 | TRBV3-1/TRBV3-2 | TGTGCCAGCAGCCAAGCCCGGAACACCGGGGAGCTGTTTTTT | CASSQARNTGELFF
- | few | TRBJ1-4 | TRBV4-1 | TGCGCCAGCAGCCAACTTCAGGGGTTCGGTGAAAAACTGTTTTTT | CASSQLQGFGEKLFF
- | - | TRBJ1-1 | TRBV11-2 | TGTGCCAGCAGCTTACTTACAGGGAACACTGAAGCTTTCTTT | CASSLLTGNTEAFF
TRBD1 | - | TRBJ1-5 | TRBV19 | TGTGCCAGTAGTCGGGACAGGTCCTTTGGACAGCCCCAGCATTTT | CASSRDRSFGQPQHF
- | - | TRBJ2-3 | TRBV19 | TGTGCCAGTAGTCCCTTAGCGGCGAGCGCAGATACGCAGTATTTT | CASSPLAASADTQYF
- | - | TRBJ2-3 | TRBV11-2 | TGTGCCAGCAGCTTCCCTGGCACAGATACGCAGTATTTT | CASSFPGTDTQYF
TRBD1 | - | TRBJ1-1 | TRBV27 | TGTGCCAGCAGTTCCATACAGGGGCACACTGAAGCTTTCTTT | CASSSIQGHTEAFF
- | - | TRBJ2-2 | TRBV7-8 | TGTGCCAGCAGCTCTATGGCCGGGGAGCTGTTTTTT | CASSSMAGELFF
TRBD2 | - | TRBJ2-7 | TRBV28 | TGTGCCAGCAGTTTTGGCCTAGCGGGCCTCTACGAGCAGTACTTC | CASSFGLAGLYEQYF
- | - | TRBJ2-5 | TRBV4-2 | TGTGCCAGCAGCCGAACAGGGCGTGAGACCCAGTACTTC | CASSRTGRETQYF
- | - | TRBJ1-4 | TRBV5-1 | TGCGCCAGCAGCTTGATCAGGGGACATAATGAAAAACTGTTTTTT | CASSLIRGHNEKLFF
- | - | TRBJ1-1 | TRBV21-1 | TGTGCCAGCAGCAAAGGTCGTTACAGGGACATTGCTGAAGCTTTCTTT | CASSKGRYRDIAEAFF
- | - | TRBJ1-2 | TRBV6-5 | TGTGCCAGCAGTTACTCGAGGGACTATGGCTACACCTTC | CASSYSRDYGYTF
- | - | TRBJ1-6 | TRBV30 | TGTGCCTGGAGTGTACGGTCCGGGACATCACTTTATAATTCACCCCTCCACTTT | CAWSVRSGTSLYNSPLHF